One and the same sample provided the 20 T cell receptor beta chains below, sequenced in a study of CXCR3-negative and CXCR3-positive naive CD8 T cells. Their antigens remain unidentified. TRB cDNA was prepared as libraries by UMI-labeled 5' RACE. From the 5' RACE reads, TCRdb lists one entry per CDR3 protein and no DNA. Its clone listing holds 90,000 to 100,000 distinct CDR3 sequences. Findings and limits, study-wide: Researchers report that CXCR3-positive naive cells carry more hydrophobic TRB CDR3s than CXCR3-negative naive cells.

The specimen sequenced was naive CXCR3+ CD8+ T cells from blood. Subset denoted: CD45RO-CCR7+CD27+CD95- naive CD8+ T cells expressing CXCR3 (TNR3+). Every receptor here comes from a human donor in good health. Some clones in this sample may be carry-over from other donors' samples.

The V and J genes are TRBV7-6 and TRBJ2-7; TCRdb gives TRBD1 as the D gene, but with no DNA this cannot be confirmed. Per germline, CDR1 SGHVS and CDR2 FNYEAQ. The CDR3 extends over 14 amino acids. The CDR3 protein is CASSLGTGLDEQYF.

This CDR3 reads CASSLVFNSLANTIYF. V is TRBV11-2 and J is TRBJ1-3. The germline CDR1 and CDR2 sequences are SGHAT and FQNNGV. The CDR3 contains 16 residues.

V is TRBV29-1 and J is TRBJ2-2. The CDR3 sequence is 15 residues long. Germline assignment: CDR1 SQVTM and CDR2 ANQGSEA. The CDR3 sequence: CSVMMPSTPSGELFF.

The chain uses TRBV29-1 and TRBJ1-1. The CDR3 has 12 residues. Germline CDR1 is SQVTM and CDR2 is ANQGSEA. CDR3: CSVTEMNTEAFF. The full variable domain, in which reference TRBV29-1 and TRBJ1-1 provide the parts outside the CDR3, is SAVISQKPSRDICQRGTSLTIQCQVDSQVTMMFWYRQQPGQSLTLIATANQGSEATYESGFVIDKFPISRPNLTFSTLTVSNMSPEDSSIYLCSVTEMNTEAFFGQGTRLTVV.

V usage is TRBV20-1 and J usage is TRBJ1-4; TCRdb names TRBD1, which stays unverified in the absence of DNA. Germline CDR1 DFQATT, CDR2 SNEGSKA (reference sequence). CDR3 size: 13 residues. CDR3 sequence: CSGVAVYNEKLFF.

V gene TRBV4-1 combines with J gene TRBJ2-1. CDR1 and CDR2 (germline): MGHRA, YSYEKL. This CDR3 is 13 amino acids long. The CDR3 sequence: CASSQDLGSEQFF.

CDR3 residues: CATSPEIGTGSYEQYF. This chain connects TRBV15 to TRBJ2-7; TCRdb indicates TRBD1, and absent DNA this call remains unverified. CDR3 length: 16 residues. Per the germline V gene, CDR1 is LNHNV and CDR2 is YYDKDF (reference sequence).

The gene calls are TRBV11-3 and TRBJ2-1; TCRdb names TRBD1, which stays unverified in the absence of DNA. CDR1 is SGHNT, CDR2 YENEEA, per germline. The CDR3 spans 15 residues. CDR3 region: CASSLEQVPYNEQFF.

CDR3 amino acids: CATSRDGPSTDTQYF. The chain has TRBV15 and TRBJ2-3. This CDR3 spans 15 amino acids. Germline loops: CDR1 LNHNV, CDR2 YYDKDF (reference sequence).

V and J are TRBV6-5 and TRBJ1-2; TCRdb outputs TRBD1, but without DNA this stays unchecked. From germline, CDR1 is MNHEY and CDR2 SVGAGI. CDR3 length: 15 amino acids. CDR3 sequence: CASNPGADRVYGYTF.

The chain uses TRBV6-6 and TRBJ1-3. The CDR3 is made up of 14 amino acids. The V gene's germline CDR1 is MNHNY and CDR2 SVGAGI (reference sequence). CDR3 in amino acids: CASSYVEREDTIYF.

The genes are TRBV11-1 and TRBJ2-7; the TRBD1 assignment by TCRdb is unverifiable without DNA. CDR1 and CDR2 (germline): SGHAT, FQDESV (reference sequence). The CDR3 has 15 amino acids. CDR3 sequence: CASSLRDSFSYEQYF.

The J gene is TRBJ2-7, the V gene TRBV20-1. The CDR3 consists of 16 residues. Germline V lookup: CDR1 DFQATT, CDR2 SNEGSKA (reference sequence). The CDR3 loop reads CSARFKKPGSSYEQYF.

The chain carries TRBV10-3 and TRBJ2-7. The CDR3 extends over 15 amino acids. Germline V gene data show CDR1 as ENHRY and CDR2 as SYGVKD. The CDR3 loop is CAISESTGDPYEQYF.

The chain is built from TRBV6-5 and TRBJ2-1; TCRdb calls TRBD1, which cannot be checked without DNA. The CDR3 runs to 14 residues. From germline, CDR1 is MNHEY and CDR2 SVGAGI. CDR3 amino acids: CASIGGDSYNEQFF.

V gene TRBV7-6 combines with J gene TRBJ2-7. The CDR3 spans 15 residues. Germline CDR1 and CDR2: SGHVS and FNYEAQ. The CDR3 loop reads CASSSLLGSTYEQYF.

This chain uses TRBV11-2 with TRBJ2-1; TCRdb proposes TRBD1, but this gene call is untestable without DNA. The CDR3 is 15 amino acids. Germline V gene data show CDR1 as SGHAT and CDR2 as FQNNGV. The CDR3 reads CASSPRDRPYNEQFF.

The V call is TRBV14, the J call TRBJ2-2; TCRdb's assignment of TRBD2 cannot be checked, as there is no DNA. From germline, CDR1 is SGHDN and CDR2 FVKESK. This CDR3 is 20 amino acids long. The CDR3 loop reads CASSQWGTQRGGPETGELFF.

The rearrangement joins TRBV7-9 to TRBJ1-2; TCRdb's assignment of TRBD1 cannot be checked, as there is no DNA. The CDR3 spans 14 residues. From germline, CDR1 is SEHNR and CDR2 FQNEAQ (reference sequence). CDR3 region: CATPRQPTNYGYTF. Full variable domain (missing parts from reference TRBV7-9 and TRBJ1-2): DTGVSQNPRHKITKRGQNVTFRCDPISEHNRLYWYRQTLGQGPEFLTYFQNEAQLEKSRLLSDRFSAERPKGSFSTLEIQRTEQGDSAMYLCATPRQPTNYGYTFGSGTRLTVV.

This chain links TRBV12-5 with TRBJ2-7; lacking DNA, the TRBD1 call made by TCRdb goes unchecked. The length of the CDR3 is 13 residues. Germline V gene sequence: CDR1 LGHNT, CDR2 FRNRAP. CDR3: CASAPPGHNEQYF. Complete variable domain (other parts from reference TRBV12-5 and TRBJ2-7): DARVTQTPRHKVTEMGQEVTMRCQPILGHNTVFWYRQTMMQGLELLAYFRNRAPLDDSGMPKDRFSAEMPDATLATLKIQPSEPRDSAVYFCASAPPGHNEQYFGPGTRLTVT.